This TCR beta chain was obtained from a study of blood T cells in healthy people across ages. Study observations and caveats: The diversity estimates, figures obtained from one million T cells, were considered underestimates.

The CDR3 extends over 12 amino acids. As regards this clonotype: Its target is unknown.

A second PCR of 7 to 11 cycles used a sample-barcoded 5' primer and a J-beta primer mix. TCRdb analysed the 5' RACE reads with MiXCR anew, one entry per CDR3 protein. The data contain 780,000 or so distinct CDR3 sequences, approximately 60% of them seen just once; the ten biggest clones take up roughly 26%. The V call is TRBV21-1, the J call TRBJ1-4. TRBV21-1 is deemed a pseudogene. The clonotype originates from a man aged 40-49 years in good health. Sequenced input: blood. The CDR3 bases are TGTGCCAGCAGCAAAGCGCATGAAAAACTGTTTTTT. Translation: CASSKAHEKLFF.